The TCR beta chain under discussion was sequenced for a study of T cell changes during pregnancy in multiple sclerosis. Some clones are missing from TCRdb's copy, which holds only in-frame ones; the method was immunoSEQ multiplex PCR. The sample records about 64,000 clones, around 96% being singletons. The junction had 4 bases not matched to a gene; V was cut back by 5 bases and J by 2 bases. Germline values: CDR1 LNHDA, CDR2 SQIVND (reference sequence). The CDR3 totals 15 residues. This sequence originates from a female donor with multiple sclerosis, enrolled in a pregnancy study. The specimen was CD8+ T cells from peripheral blood mononuclear cells, collected after pregnancy. The chain joins TRBV19 to TRBJ1-5; TRBD1 matches at 9 bases. CDR3 sequence: CASSSTGGGNQPQHF. As DNA, the CDR3 is TGTGCCAGTAGTTCTACAGGGGGCGGCAATCAGCCCCAGCATTTT.